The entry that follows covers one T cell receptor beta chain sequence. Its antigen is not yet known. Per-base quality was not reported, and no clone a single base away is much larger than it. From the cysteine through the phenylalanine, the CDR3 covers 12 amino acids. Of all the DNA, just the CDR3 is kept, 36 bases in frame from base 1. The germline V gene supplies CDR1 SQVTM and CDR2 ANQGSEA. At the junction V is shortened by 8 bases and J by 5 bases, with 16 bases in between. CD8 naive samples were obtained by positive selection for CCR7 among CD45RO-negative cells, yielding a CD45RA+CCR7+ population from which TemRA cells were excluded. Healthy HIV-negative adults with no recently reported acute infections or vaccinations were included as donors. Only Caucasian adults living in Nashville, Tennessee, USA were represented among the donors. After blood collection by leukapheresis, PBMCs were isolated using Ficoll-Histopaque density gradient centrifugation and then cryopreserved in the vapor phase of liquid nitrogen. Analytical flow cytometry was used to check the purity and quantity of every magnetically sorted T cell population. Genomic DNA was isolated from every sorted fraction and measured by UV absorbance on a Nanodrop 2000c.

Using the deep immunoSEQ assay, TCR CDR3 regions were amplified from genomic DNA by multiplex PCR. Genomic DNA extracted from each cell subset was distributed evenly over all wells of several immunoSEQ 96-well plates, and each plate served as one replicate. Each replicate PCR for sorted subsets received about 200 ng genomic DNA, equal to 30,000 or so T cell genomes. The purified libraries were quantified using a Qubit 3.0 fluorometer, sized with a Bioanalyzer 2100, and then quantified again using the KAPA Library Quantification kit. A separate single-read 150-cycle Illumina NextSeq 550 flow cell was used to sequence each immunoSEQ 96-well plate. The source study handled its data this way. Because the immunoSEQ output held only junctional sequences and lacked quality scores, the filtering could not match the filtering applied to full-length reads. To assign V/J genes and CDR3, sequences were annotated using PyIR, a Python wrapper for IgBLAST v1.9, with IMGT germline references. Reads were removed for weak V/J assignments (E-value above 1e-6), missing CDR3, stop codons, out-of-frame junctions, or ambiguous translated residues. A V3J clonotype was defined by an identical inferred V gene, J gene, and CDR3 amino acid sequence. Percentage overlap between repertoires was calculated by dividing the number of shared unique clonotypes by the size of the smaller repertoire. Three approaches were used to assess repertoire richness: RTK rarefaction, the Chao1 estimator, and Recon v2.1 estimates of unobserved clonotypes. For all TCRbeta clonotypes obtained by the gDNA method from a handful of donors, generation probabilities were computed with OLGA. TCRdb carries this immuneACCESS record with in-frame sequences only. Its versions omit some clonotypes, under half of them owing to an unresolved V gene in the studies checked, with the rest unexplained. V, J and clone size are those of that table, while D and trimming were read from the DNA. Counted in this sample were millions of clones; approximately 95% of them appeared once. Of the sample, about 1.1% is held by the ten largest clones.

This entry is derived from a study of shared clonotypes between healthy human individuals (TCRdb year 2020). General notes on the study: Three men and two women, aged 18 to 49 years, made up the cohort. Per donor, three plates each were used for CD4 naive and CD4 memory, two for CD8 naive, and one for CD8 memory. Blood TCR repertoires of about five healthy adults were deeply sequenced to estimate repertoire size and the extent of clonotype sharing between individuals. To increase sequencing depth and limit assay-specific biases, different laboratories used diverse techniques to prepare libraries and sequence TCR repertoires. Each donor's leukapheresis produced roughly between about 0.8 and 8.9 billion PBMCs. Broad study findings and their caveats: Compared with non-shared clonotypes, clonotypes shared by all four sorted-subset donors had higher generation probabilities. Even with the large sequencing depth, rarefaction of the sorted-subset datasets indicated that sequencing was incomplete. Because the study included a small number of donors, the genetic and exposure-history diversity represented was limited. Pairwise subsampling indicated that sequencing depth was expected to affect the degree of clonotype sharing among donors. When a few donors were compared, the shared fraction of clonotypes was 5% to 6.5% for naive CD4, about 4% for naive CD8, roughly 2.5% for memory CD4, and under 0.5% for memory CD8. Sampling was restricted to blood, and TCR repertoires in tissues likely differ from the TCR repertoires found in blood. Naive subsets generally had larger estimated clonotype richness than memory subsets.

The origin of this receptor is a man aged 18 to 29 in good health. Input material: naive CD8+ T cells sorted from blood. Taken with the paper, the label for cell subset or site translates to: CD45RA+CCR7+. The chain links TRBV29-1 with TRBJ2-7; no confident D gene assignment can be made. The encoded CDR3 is CSFVKGIHEQYF. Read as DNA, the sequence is TGCAGCTTTGTCAAGGGAATTCACGAGCAGTACTTC.